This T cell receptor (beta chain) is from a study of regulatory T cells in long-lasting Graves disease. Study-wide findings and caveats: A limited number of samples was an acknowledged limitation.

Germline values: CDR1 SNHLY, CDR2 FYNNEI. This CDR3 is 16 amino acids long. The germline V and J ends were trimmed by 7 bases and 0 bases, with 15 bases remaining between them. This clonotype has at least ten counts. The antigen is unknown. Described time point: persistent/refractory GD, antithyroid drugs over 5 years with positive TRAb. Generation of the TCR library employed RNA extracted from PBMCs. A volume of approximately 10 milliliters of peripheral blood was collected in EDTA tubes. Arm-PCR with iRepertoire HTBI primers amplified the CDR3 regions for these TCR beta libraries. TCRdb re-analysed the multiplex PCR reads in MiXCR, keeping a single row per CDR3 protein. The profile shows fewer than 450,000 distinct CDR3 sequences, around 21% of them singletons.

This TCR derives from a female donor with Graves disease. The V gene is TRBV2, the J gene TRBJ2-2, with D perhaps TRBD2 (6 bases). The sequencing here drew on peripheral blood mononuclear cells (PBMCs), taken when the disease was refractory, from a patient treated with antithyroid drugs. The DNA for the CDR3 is TGTGCCAGCAATAAAGGTGGCGGGGCGAACACCGGGGAGCTGTTTTTT. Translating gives CASNKGGGANTGELFF.